The clone carrying this T cell receptor (beta chain) was observed a few times. Antigen specificity is unknown. The sample originates from a study of vaccination effects on CD4 cells after COVID-19. On the study more broadly: The participants, recipients of two vaccine doses, got either BNT162b2 or mRNA-1273. General study results and limits: Substantial clonal contraction characterized both infection- and vaccine-induced clones late after vaccination.

Ahead of sequencing, the ViraFEST assay grew antigen-specific CD4+ T cells using viral peptide pools. Cells that had been cultured for 10 days were the source of isolated CD4+ T cells. Having tested negative for nucleocapsid antibodies, the vaccine recipients showed no prior SARS-CoV-2 infection. For each well, about 1.8 million PBMC were cultured with about 10 IU/ml IL-2 and roughly 9.8 ug/ml peptides. IL-2 medium took the place of half the medium on both days 3 and 7. Profiling relied on immunoSEQ multiplex PCR, and the TCRdb table lists in-frame clones only, not all of them. In the table there are around 71,000 clones, roughly 72% of which are singletons. This sample comprised CD4+ T cells from PBMCs cultured with HCoV-OC43 spike peptides, obtained before COVID-19 vaccination. As for subset: HCoV-OC43 spike overlapping peptide pool stimulation. The source of this sequence is a human donor who received a COVID-19 vaccine.

CDR3 bases: TGTGCCAGCAGTTTTAGGGGGCCCCAGCATTTT. Translating gives CASSFRGPQHF. The chain employs TRBV12-3 or TRBV12-4 and TRBJ1-5; weak D call: TRBD1 (5 bases). V gave up 3 bases and J gave up 9 bases, with 6 bases separating them. The CDR3 length is 11 residues.